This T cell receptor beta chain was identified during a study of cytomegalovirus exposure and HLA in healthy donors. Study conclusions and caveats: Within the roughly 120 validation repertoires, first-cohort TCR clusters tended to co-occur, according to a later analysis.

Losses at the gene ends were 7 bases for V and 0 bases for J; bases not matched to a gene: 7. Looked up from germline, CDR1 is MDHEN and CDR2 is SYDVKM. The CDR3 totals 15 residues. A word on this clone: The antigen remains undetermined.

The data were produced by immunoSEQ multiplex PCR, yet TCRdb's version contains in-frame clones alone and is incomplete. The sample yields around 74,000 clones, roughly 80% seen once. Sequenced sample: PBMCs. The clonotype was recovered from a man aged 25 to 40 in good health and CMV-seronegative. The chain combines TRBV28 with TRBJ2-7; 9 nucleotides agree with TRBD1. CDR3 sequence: CASIFGTGRSYEQYF. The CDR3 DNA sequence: TGTGCCAGCATTTTCGGGACAGGGCGCTCCTACGAGCAGTACTTC. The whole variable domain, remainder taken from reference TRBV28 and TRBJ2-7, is DVKVTQSSRYLVKRTGEKVFLECVQDMDHENMFWYRQDPGLGLRLIYFSYDVKMKEKGDIPEGYSVSREKKERFSLILESASTNQTSMYLCASIFGTGRSYEQYFGPGTRLTVT.